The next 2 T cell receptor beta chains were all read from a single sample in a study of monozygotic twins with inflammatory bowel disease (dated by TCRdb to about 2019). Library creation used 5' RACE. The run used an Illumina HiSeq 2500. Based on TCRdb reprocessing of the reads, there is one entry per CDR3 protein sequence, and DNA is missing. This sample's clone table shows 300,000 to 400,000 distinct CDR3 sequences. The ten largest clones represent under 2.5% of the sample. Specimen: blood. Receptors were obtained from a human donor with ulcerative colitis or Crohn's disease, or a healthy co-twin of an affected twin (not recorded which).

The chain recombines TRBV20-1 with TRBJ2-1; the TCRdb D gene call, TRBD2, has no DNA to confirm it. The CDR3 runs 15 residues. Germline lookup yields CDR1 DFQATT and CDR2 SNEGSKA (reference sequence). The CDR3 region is CSATEGLAGNNEQFF.

The CDR3 sequence: CASSLSWGQGNYNEQFF. The rearrangement joins TRBV5-1 to TRBJ2-1; TCRdb gives TRBD1 as the D gene, but with no DNA this cannot be confirmed. This CDR3 comprises 17 residues. Germline values: CDR1 SGHRS, CDR2 YFSETQ.